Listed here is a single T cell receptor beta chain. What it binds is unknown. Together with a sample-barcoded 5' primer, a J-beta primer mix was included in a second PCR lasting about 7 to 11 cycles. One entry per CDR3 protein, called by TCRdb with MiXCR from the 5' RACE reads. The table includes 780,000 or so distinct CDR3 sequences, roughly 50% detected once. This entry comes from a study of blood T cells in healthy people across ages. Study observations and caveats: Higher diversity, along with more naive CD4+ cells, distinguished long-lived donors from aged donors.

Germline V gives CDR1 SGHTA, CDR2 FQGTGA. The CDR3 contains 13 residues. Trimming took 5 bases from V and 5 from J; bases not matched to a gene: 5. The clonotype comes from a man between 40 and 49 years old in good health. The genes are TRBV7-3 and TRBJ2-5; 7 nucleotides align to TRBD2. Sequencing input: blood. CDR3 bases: TGTGCCAGCAGCCCGACTAGCCGGGAGACCCAGTACTTC. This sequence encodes CASSPTSRETQYF.